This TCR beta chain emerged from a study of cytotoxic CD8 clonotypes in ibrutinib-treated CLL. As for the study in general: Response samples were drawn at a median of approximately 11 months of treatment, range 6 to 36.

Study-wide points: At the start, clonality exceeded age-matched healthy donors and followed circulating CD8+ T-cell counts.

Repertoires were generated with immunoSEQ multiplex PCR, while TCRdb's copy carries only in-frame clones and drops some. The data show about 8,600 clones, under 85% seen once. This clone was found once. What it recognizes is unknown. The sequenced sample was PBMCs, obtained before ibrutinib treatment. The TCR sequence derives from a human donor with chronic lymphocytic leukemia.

The DNA of the CDR3 is TGTGCCAGTAGTCGACCGGGACTAGCGGGGGTCAATGAGCAGTTCTTC. Amino acids: CASSRPGLAGVNEQFF. The genes are TRBV19 and TRBJ2-1, with 14 nucleotides matching TRBD2. After removal of 5 bases from V and 6 bases from J, the junction contained 6 bases not matched to a gene. Germline V gene lookup returns CDR1 LNHDA and CDR2 SQIVND (reference sequence). CDR3 length equals 16 residues.